These T cell receptor beta chains were read from a single sample in a study of cytomegalovirus exposure and HLA in healthy donors. Assay: immunoSEQ multiplex PCR; the TCRdb copy retains only in-frame clones and omits some. There are roughly 150,000 clones in the sample; around 82% occur only once, and 5% to 7.5% lies in the top ten. Sequenced material: PBMCs. The receptor source for this set is a woman aged 50 to 60 in good health and CMV-seropositive. Each CDR3 is given with its conserved first and last residue. D genes are given only for firm matches. Where a row states a size, it is once, few, many or the class of an expanded clone; other rows omit it.

d_call clone_size j_call v_call cdr3_aa cdr3_nt
TRBD1 . TRBJ2-1 TRBV18 CASSQGQVGNEQFF TGTGCCAGCTCCCAGGGACAGGTCGGCAATGAGCAGTTCTTC
. . TRBJ2-7 TRBV27 CASSPYMFSYEQYF TGTGCCAGCAGTCCCTATATGTTCTCCTACGAGCAGTACTTC
TRBD1 . TRBJ1-2 TRBV9 CASSAGQAYTF TGTGCCAGCAGCGCCGGACAGGCCTACACCTTC
. few TRBJ2-1 TRBV27 CASSFQADLNEQFF TGTGCCAGCAGTTTTCAGGCGGACTTAAATGAGCAGTTCTTC
. few TRBJ1-5 TRBV6-6 CASSSSRVHQPQHF TGTGCCAGCAGTTCAAGCAGGGTGCATCAGCCCCAGCATTTT
. . TRBJ2-7 TRBV19 CASRPAAALSYEQYF TGTGCCAGTAGGCCCGCGGCAGCGCTATCCTACGAGCAGTACTTC
TRBD2 . TRBJ2-7 TRBV5-6 CASSLRSGGSYEQYF TGTGCCAGCAGCTTGAGAAGCGGGGGGTCCTACGAGCAGTACTTC
. . TRBJ1-1 TRBV6-5 CASSSFRGAPEAFF TGTGCCAGCAGTTCTTTCCGGGGAGCACCTGAAGCTTTCTTT
. . TRBJ1-2 TRBV4-1 CASSQERGSYGYTF TGCGCCAGCAGCCAAGAGCGGGGTTCGTATGGCTACACCTTC
TRBD1 few TRBJ1-2 TRBV6-5 CASSYGQANYGYTF TGTGCCAGCAGTTACGGACAGGCCAACTATGGCTACACCTTC
TRBD1 few TRBJ1-4 TRBV5-6 CASSWGTVGGEKLFF TGTGCCAGCAGCTGGGGGACAGTAGGGGGGGAAAAACTGTTTTTT
. few TRBJ2-1 TRBV9 CASSPSSYNEQFF TGTGCCAGCAGCCCCAGCTCCTACAATGAGCAGTTCTTC
TRBD1 . TRBJ1-2 TRBV5-6 CASVGTGNYGYTF TGTGCCAGCGTTGGGACAGGGAATTATGGCTACACCTTC
TRBD1 . TRBJ2-7 TRBV7-3 CASSPGQGAGEQYF TGTGCCAGCAGCCCGGGACAGGGGGCGGGCGAGCAGTACTTC
. . TRBJ2-1 TRBV10-3 CAIRADPKEQFF TGTGCCATCAGAGCGGATCCAAAGGAGCAGTTCTTC
TRBD1 . TRBJ2-7 TRBV7-9 CASSRQGVDYEQYF TGTGCCAGCAGTCGACAGGGGGTGGACTACGAGCAGTACTTC